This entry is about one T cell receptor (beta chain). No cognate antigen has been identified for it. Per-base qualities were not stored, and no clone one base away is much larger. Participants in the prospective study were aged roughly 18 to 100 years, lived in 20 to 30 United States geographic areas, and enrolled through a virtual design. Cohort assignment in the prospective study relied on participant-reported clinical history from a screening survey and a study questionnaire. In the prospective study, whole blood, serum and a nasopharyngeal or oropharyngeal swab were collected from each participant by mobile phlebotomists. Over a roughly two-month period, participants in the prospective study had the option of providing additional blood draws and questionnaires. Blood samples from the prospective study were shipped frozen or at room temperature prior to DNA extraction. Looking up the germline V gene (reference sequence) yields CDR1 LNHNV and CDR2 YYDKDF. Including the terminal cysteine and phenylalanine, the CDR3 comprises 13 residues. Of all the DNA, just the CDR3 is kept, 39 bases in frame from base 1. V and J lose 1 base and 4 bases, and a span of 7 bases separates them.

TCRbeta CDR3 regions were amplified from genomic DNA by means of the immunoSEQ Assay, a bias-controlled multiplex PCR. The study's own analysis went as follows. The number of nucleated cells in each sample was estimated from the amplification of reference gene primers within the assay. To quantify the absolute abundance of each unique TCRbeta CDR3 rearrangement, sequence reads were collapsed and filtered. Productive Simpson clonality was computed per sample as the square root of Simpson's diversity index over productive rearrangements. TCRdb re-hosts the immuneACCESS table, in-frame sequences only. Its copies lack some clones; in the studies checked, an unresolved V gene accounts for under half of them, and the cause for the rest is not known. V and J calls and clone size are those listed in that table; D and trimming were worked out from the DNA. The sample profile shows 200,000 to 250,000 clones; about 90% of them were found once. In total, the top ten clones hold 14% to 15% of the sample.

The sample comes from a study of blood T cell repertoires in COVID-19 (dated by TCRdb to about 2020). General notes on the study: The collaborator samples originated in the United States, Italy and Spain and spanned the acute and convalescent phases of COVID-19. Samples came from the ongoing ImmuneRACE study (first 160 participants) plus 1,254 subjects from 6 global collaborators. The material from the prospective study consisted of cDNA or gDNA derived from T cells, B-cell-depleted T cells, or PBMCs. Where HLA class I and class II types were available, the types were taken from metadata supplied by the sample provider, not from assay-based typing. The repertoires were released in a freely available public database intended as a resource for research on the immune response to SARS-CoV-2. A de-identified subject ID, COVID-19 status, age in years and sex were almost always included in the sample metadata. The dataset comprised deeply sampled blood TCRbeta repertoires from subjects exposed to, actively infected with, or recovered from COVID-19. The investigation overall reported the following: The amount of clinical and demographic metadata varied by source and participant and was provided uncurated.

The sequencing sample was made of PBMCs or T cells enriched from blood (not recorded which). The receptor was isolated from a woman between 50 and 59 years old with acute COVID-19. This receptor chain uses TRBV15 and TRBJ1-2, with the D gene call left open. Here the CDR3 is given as CATSRVGVYGYTF. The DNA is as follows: TGTGCCACCAGCAGAGTCGGGGTCTATGGCTACACCTTC.